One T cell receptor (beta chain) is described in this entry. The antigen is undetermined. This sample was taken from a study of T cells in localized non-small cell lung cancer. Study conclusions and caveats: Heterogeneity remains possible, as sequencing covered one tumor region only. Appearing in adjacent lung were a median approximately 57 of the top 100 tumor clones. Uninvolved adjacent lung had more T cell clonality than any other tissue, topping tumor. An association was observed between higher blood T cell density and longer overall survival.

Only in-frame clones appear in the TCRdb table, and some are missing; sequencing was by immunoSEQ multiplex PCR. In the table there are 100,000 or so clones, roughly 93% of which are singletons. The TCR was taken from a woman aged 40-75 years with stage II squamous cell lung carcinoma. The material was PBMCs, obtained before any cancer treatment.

CDR3 in amino acids: CASSLRAGDPTDTQYF. In DNA form, the CDR3 reads TGCGCCAGCAGCTTGAGGGCGGGAGACCCCACAGATACGCAGTATTTT. The rearrangement links TRBV5-1 to TRBJ2-3; 7 bases agree with TRBD2. The CDR3 consists of 16 residues. The germline gives CDR1 SGHRS, CDR2 YFSETQ. V was clipped by 1 base and J by 2 bases; unmatched bases: 7.